The 22 T cell receptor beta chains below all came from one sample that was sequenced in a study of cytomegalovirus exposure and HLA in healthy donors. 60 Vbeta and 13 Jbeta primers were used in PCR. Some clones are missing from TCRdb's copy, which holds only in-frame ones; the method was immunoSEQ multiplex PCR. The data hold under 150,000 clones, with 65% to 80% observed a single time. Sequenced sample: PBMCs. These receptors were collected from a woman aged 40 to 49 in good health and CMV-seronegative.

The genes are TRBV2 and TRBJ1-2, with a possible D match to TRBD1 (6 bases). The CDR3 runs to 12 residues. Germline V CDR1 and CDR2: SNHLY, FYNNEI. Trimming stripped 6 bases from V and 8 bases from J, with 13 bases between. CDR3 sequence (DNA): TGTGCCAGCAGGAGATCAGGGGTAGGCTACACCTTC. The encoded protein is CASRRSGVGYTF.

This clone is a singleton in its sample. The V and J genes are TRBV5-1 and TRBJ1-2, with D perhaps matching TRBD1 (6 bases). This CDR3 has 16 residues. Germline-derived CDR1 and CDR2 are SGHRS and YFSETQ. The V end lost 0 bases, the J end lost 3 bases, and 15 bases lay between the germline ends. The CDR3 protein is CASSLGQTGHHYGYTF. The CDR3 DNA reads as TGCGCCAGCAGCTTGGGCCAGACGGGACACCACTATGGCTACACCTTC.

This clone has a single count. This chain joins TRBV7-9 and TRBJ2-3; 8 bases align to TRBD2. This CDR3 is built from 18 residues. Germline CDR1 SEHNR, CDR2 FQNEAQ (reference sequence). The J segment lost 0 bases and the V segment lost 2 bases, leaving 10 bases of the junction unmatched. CDR3 in amino acids: CASSLRLAGRGSTDTQYF. The CDR3 coding sequence is TGTGCCAGCAGCTTACGGCTAGCGGGCCGGGGCAGCACAGATACGCAGTATTTT.

The chain links TRBV28 to TRBJ2-3, with 9 bases identical to TRBD1. The germline CDR1 and CDR2 sequences are MDHEN and SYDVKM. The V and J ends lost 3 bases and 3 bases, in that order; junction bases with no gene match: 4. This CDR3 has 15 amino acids. The CDR3: CASSLAGQGTDTQYF. Written as DNA, the CDR3 is TGTGCCAGCAGTTTGGCGGGACAGGGAACAGATACGCAGTATTTT.

In this sample, this clone turned up a few times. The chain is built from TRBV7-2 and TRBJ1-1, with D perhaps matching TRBD1 (6 bases). The V gene's germline CDR1 is SGHTA and CDR2 FQGNSA. CDR3 length: 16 residues. V lost 1 base and J 1 base, leaving 13 bases between the germline ends. The CDR3: CASSLVAGEGNTEAFF. Written as DNA, the CDR3 is TGTGCCAGCAGCTTAGTTGCAGGGGAGGGGAACACTGAAGCTTTCTTT.

The J gene is TRBJ1-2, the V gene TRBV6-5; 9 bases map to TRBD1. This CDR3 has 13 residues. Trimming took 10 bases from V and 8 from J; bases not matched to a gene: 11. Germline assignment: CDR1 MNHEY and CDR2 SVGAGI. The CDR3 reads CATDPGQGVGYTF. CDR3 DNA: TGTGCCACCGATCCGGGACAGGGAGTAGGCTACACCTTC.

This clone has a single count. V and J are TRBV2 and TRBJ1-1; D is undetermined. CDR1 and CDR2 from the germline V gene are SNHLY and FYNNEI. This CDR3 has 11 residues. Trimming stripped 4 bases from V and 8 bases from J, with 8 bases between. The CDR3 protein is CASSGLGEAFF. The CDR3 DNA sequence: TGTGCCAGCAGTGGACTAGGGGAAGCTTTCTTT.

This chain uses TRBV19 with TRBJ1-5; 8 positions match TRBD1. V shed 8 bases, J shed 7 bases, and the junction held 7 bases outside the gene matches. CDR3 length equals 13 residues. Germline CDR1 is LNHDA and CDR2 is SQIVND (reference sequence). The CDR3 loop is CASVGQGSQPQHF. The CDR3 DNA reads as TGTGCCAGTGTCGGACAGGGCAGCCAGCCCCAGCATTTT.

The rearrangement joins TRBV5-1 to TRBJ1-1, with TRBD1 matching 9 bases. The trim removed 2 bases at V and 8 bases at J, leaving 13 bases unmatched. The length of the CDR3 is 16 residues. Germline lookup yields CDR1 SGHRS and CDR2 YFSETQ. The CDR3 sequence: CASSLTPGQGGSEAFF. CDR3 bases: TGCGCCAGCAGCTTAACGCCGGGACAGGGTGGTTCGGAAGCTTTCTTT.

CDR3 protein: CASSSGTGGTGELFF. CDR3 coding DNA: TGTGCCAGCAGCTCCGGGACAGGGGGCACCGGGGAGCTGTTTTTT. The V call is TRBV27, the J call TRBJ2-2; TRBD1 agrees at 11 bases. The trim removed 6 bases at V and 4 bases at J, leaving 4 bases unmatched. The CDR3 has 15 amino acids. From germline, CDR1 is MNHEY and CDR2 SMNVEV (reference sequence).

CDR3 DNA sequence: TGTGCCAGTAATTATAGGGGGACAGGGCCCAATCAGCCCCAGCATTTT. It translates to CASNYRGTGPNQPQHF. This chain joins TRBV19 and TRBJ1-5; 9 nucleotides match TRBD1. The J segment lost 3 bases and the V segment lost 7 bases, leaving 10 bases of the junction unmatched. Germline V lookup: CDR1 LNHDA, CDR2 SQIVND (reference sequence). CDR3 length equals 16 residues.

The J gene is TRBJ2-3, the V gene TRBV5-1, with a tentative D call TRBD2 (5 bases). V dropped 0 bases and J dropped 1 base, with 12 bases sitting between them. CDR3 length equals 16 residues. Germline CDR1 and CDR2: SGHRS and YFSETQ. CDR3 region: CASSLGAGGRTDTQYF. The CDR3 coding sequence is TGCGCCAGCAGCTTGGGTGCGGGTGGGCGCACAGATACGCAGTATTTT. The whole variable domain, remainder taken from reference TRBV5-1 and TRBJ2-3, is KAGVTQTPRYLIKTRGQQVTLSCSPISGHRSVSWYQQTPGQGLQFLFEYFSETQRNKGNFPGRFSGRQFSNSRSEMNVSTLELGDSALYLCASSLGAGGRTDTQYFGPGTRLTVL.

The chain links TRBV28 to TRBJ2-3; D is undetermined. V lost 1 base to trimming and J lost 3 bases, with 2 bases between them. CDR3 length: 12 residues. Germline CDR1 is MDHEN and CDR2 is SYDVKM. This CDR3 reads CASSLSTDTQYF. As DNA, the CDR3 is TGTGCCAGCAGTTTATCGACAGATACGCAGTATTTT. Using reference TRBV28 and TRBJ2-3 for the parts outside the CDR3, the full variable domain is DVKVTQSSRYLVKRTGEKVFLECVQDMDHENMFWYRQDPGLGLRLIYFSYDVKMKEKGDIPEGYSVSREKKERFSLILESASTNQTSMYLCASSLSTDTQYFGPGTRLTVL.

The chain employs TRBV7-8 and TRBJ2-7; 8 positions agree with TRBD1. The CDR3 runs to 15 residues. J was trimmed by 3 bases and V by 0 bases; bases with no gene match: 4. CDR1 is SGHVS and CDR2 is FQNEAQ in the germline V gene. CDR3 loop: CASSLAGTGIYEQYF. The CDR3 DNA sequence: TGTGCCAGCAGCTTAGCCGGGACAGGCATCTACGAGCAGTACTTC.

The V and J genes are TRBV28 and TRBJ1-2; tentative D call: TRBD1 (6 bases). The CDR3 sequence is 13 residues long. The V end lost 6 bases, the J end lost 1 base, and 9 bases lay between the germline ends. CDR1 and CDR2 (germline): MDHEN, SYDVKM. DNA for the CDR3: TGTGCCAGCAGACTACAGGGTAACTATGGCTACACCTTC. Translated: CASRLQGNYGYTF.

CDR3 coding DNA: TGTGCCAGCACAAACTTCCGAGGGGGGAACACTGAAGCTTTCTTT. It is translated as CASTNFRGGNTEAFF. The chain carries TRBV2 and TRBJ1-1; possible D gene TRBD1, 6 bases. The V gene's germline CDR1 is SNHLY and CDR2 FYNNEI. This CDR3 is 15 amino acids long. V lost 7 bases, J lost 1 base, and 16 bases lay in between.

The chain couples TRBV18 to TRBJ2-7; 7 bases match TRBD1. Germline loops: CDR1 KGHSH, CDR2 LQKENI. The length of the CDR3 is 17 residues. Trimming removed 5 bases from V and 3 bases from J; junction bases left unmatched: 16. The DNA of the CDR3 is TGTGCCAGCTCATTCACCGTGGCAGGGGGACCCCTCTACGAGCAGTACTTC. Amino acids: CASSFTVAGGPLYEQYF.

This CDR3 is CSVRMDNTNTEAFF. The CDR3 DNA is TGCAGCGTCCGGATGGACAATACGAACACTGAAGCTTTCTTT. The chain recombines TRBV29-1 with TRBJ1-1; D possibly corresponds to TRBD1 (5 bases). V shed 6 bases and J shed 1 base, with 15 bases lying between them. The CDR3 is made up of 14 amino acids. Germline assignment: CDR1 SQVTM and CDR2 ANQGSEA. Full variable domain (remainder filled in from reference TRBV29-1 and TRBJ1-1): SAVISQKPSRDICQRGTSLTIQCQVDSQVTMMFWYRQQPGQSLTLIATANQGSEATYESGFVIDKFPISRPNLTFSTLTVSNMSPEDSSIYLCSVRMDNTNTEAFFGQGTRLTVV.

The chain joins TRBV4-1 to TRBJ2-3; unclear D gene. Germline V gene lookup returns CDR1 MGHRA and CDR2 YSYEKL. V lost 1 base and J 2 bases, leaving 16 bases between the germline ends. The CDR3 consists of 17 residues. In nucleotides, the CDR3 is TGCGCCAGCAGCCAAGTCAGTCTCGCGGCAAACACAGATACGCAGTATTTT. Protein sequence: CASSQVSLAANTDTQYF.

The chain links TRBV15 to TRBJ1-5; TRBD1 matches 8 bases. This CDR3 region has 19 residues. The germline V gene encodes CDR1 LNHNV and CDR2 YYDKDF (reference sequence). After removal of 1 base from V and 2 bases from J, the junction contained 13 bases not matched to a gene. CDR3: CATSRGPARGLRGNQPQHF. The CDR3 bases are TGTGCCACCAGCAGAGGCCCGGCCAGGGGGCTTAGAGGCAATCAGCCCCAGCATTTT.

J is TRBJ2-6 and V is TRBV29-1, with D hard to call. In germline, CDR1 is SQVTM, CDR2 ANQGSEA. V lost 3 bases and J 0 bases, leaving 15 bases between the germline ends. CDR3 length: 17 amino acids. CDR3 sequence: CSVDGGTYSSGANVLTF. CDR3 bases: TGCAGCGTTGATGGCGGCACATATAGCTCTGGGGCCAACGTCCTGACTTTC. Looking up the rest from reference TRBV29-1 and TRBJ2-6 gives the full variable domain: SAVISQKPSRDICQRGTSLTIQCQVDSQVTMMFWYRQQPGQSLTLIATANQGSEATYESGFVIDKFPISRPNLTFSTLTVSNMSPEDSSIYLCSVDGGTYSSGANVLTFGAGSRLTVL.

This chain connects TRBV19 to TRBJ1-2, with no clear D. The CDR3 runs 15 residues. The V gene's germline CDR1 is LNHDA and CDR2 SQIVND (reference sequence). Trimming shortened V by 0 bases and J by 8 bases, and 16 bases separated the two germline ends. The CDR3 loop reads CASSIDLEVSWGYTF. CDR3 nucleotide sequence: TGTGCCAGTAGTATAGATCTCGAGGTGTCTTGGGGCTACACCTTC. Variable domain in full (rest from reference TRBV19 and TRBJ1-2): DGGITQSPKYLFRKEGQNVTLSCEQNLNHDAMYWYRQDPGQGLRLIYYSQIVNDFQKGDIAEGYSVSREKKESFPLTVTSAQKNPTAFYLCASSIDLEVSWGYTFGSGTRLTVV.